The rows below give T cell receptor beta chains drawn from one sample of a study of post-analysis software for immune sequencing data. One entry per CDR3 protein results from TCRdb running MiXCR on the PCR reads. The sample contains some 500,000 distinct CDR3 sequences, approximately 45% of which appear only once. Sample: blood. The receptors here all came from a girl aged 5-17 years with multiple sclerosis. Each CDR3 is given with its conserved first and last residue.

j_call,v_call,cdr3_aa
TRBJ2-5,TRBV7-9,CASSPSVGRTSGNQETQYF
TRBJ1-1,TRBV28,CASSSGGRGTEAFF
-,TRBV5-1,CASSLDRVREQYF
TRBJ2-5,TRBV3-1,CASSQDTGNQETQYF
TRBJ2-1,TRBV27,CASSFGGLAGEQFF
TRBJ1-1,TRBV7-3,CASLAWNTEAFF
TRBJ2-1,TRBV6-6,CASSYGGAMGDEQFF
TRBJ1-1,TRBV18,CASSQSKNTEAFF
TRBJ1-4,TRBV5-4,CASSLDRISEKLFF
TRBJ2-1,TRBV4-2,CASSQSSSGSMDEQFF
TRBJ2-5,TRBV20-1,CSARLQTSTETQYF
TRBJ2-7,TRBV28,CASRPWGQGSYEQYF
TRBJ2-1,TRBV28,CASSPYDMRNEQFF
TRBJ1-6,TRBV9,CASSVAGLTLHF
TRBJ1-5,TRBV29-1,CSVGSGGPGSNQPQHF
TRBJ2-7,TRBV29-1,CSARAGLHEQYF
TRBJ1-1,TRBV7-9,CASSLSTDTVKGFF
TRBJ2-4,TRBV4-1,CASSQEPGEGNIQYF
TRBJ1-2,TRBV6-1,CASKLGEGSGWGYTF
TRBJ1-2,TRBV12-5,CASGWEQGTNYGYTF
TRBJ2-7,TRBV20-1,CSARDSGTPRDEQYF
TRBJ1-5,TRBV5-1,CASSPLEGNQPQHF
TRBJ2-1,TRBV11-1,CASSPLGNEQFF
TRBJ2-3,TRBV4-2,CASSQEHRTDTQYF
TRBJ1-5,TRBV4-1,CASSTGVAGGFNQPQHF
TRBJ1-1,TRBV28,CASSLGRITEAFF
TRBJ2-3,TRBV20-1,CSALTGGTSDTQYF
TRBJ2-1,TRBV20-1,CSACYLAPVYNEQFF
TRBJ1-6,TRBV28,CASSLSGISPLHF
TRBJ2-1,TRBV20-1,CSAGGHNEQFF
TRBJ2-3,TRBV7-2,CASKKDTSTDTQYF
TRBJ2-5,TRBV20-1,CSARPTSGNQETQYF
TRBJ1-3,TRBV27,CASSLTPGNTIYF
TRBJ2-7,TRBV11-2,CASSLSGIDYEQYF
TRBJ1-2,TRBV4-1,CASSQVMNDAGKLGGYTF
TRBJ2-7,TRBV5-1,CASSSRGGNSYEQYF
TRBJ2-3,TRBV20-1,CSARETYTDTQYF
TRBJ2-3,TRBV20-1,CSARPGTSADTQYF
TRBJ2-1,TRBV10-1,CASSDQSGRGKQFF
TRBJ2-7,TRBV28,CASSLPAYEQYF
TRBJ2-5,TRBV9,CASSVGLAAEDETQYF
TRBJ2-1,TRBV10-3,CATISGGYNEQFF
TRBJ2-5,TRBV11-2,CASSSIAGVGNEQYF